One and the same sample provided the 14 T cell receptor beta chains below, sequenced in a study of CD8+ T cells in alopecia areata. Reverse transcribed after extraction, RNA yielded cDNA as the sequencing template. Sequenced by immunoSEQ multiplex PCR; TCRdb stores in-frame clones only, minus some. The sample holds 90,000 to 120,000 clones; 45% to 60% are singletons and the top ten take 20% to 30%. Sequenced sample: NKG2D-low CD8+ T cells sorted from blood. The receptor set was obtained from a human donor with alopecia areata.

The CDR3 protein is CASSSTTGTPSYEQYF. The CDR3 coding sequence is TGTGCCAGCAGTTCTACAACCGGGACTCCTTCCTACGAGCAGTACTTC. The chain has TRBV28 and TRBJ2-7; perhaps TRBD2 as D (6 bases). V was cut by 4 bases and J by 1 base, with 17 bases left in between. The CDR3 runs 16 residues. The germline V gene encodes CDR1 MDHEN and CDR2 SYDVKM.

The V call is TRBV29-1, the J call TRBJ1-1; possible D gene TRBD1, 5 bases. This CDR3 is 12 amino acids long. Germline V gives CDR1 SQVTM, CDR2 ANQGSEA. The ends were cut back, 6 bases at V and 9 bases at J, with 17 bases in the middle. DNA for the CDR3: TGCAGCGTACCGGGACGGGATATGCAAGCTTTCTTT. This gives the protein CSVPGRDMQAFF.

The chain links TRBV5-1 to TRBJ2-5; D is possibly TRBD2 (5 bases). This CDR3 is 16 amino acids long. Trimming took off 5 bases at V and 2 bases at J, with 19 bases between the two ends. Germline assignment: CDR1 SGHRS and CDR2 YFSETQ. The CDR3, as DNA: TGCGCCAGCAGTCCTCCGGACTTTTGGAAACAAGAGACCCAGTACTTC. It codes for CASSPPDFWKQETQYF.

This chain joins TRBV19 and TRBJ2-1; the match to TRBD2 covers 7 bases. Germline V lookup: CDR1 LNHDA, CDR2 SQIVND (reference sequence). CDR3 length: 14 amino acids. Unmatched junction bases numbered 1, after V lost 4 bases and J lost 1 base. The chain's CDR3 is CASSSGRSYNEQFF. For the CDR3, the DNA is TGTGCCAGTAGTAGCGGGAGATCCTACAATGAGCAGTTCTTC.

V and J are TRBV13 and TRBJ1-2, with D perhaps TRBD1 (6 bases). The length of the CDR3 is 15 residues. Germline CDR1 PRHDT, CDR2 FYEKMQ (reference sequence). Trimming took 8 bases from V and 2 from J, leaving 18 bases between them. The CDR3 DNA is TGTGCCAGCGAAACGGCAGGGGAATTAAACTATGGCTACACCTTC. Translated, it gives CASETAGELNYGYTF.

As DNA, the CDR3 is TGTGCCAGCAGCTTAGTCGAGACAGGGAACTATGGCTACACCTTC. It specifies CASSLVETGNYGYTF. This chain links TRBV7-9 with TRBJ1-2, with 7 bases matching TRBD1. Germline CDR1 reads SEHNR; CDR2 reads FQNEAQ (reference sequence). The V segment lost 1 base and the J segment 2 bases; nucleotides outside the gene matches: 4. CDR3 length equals 15 residues.

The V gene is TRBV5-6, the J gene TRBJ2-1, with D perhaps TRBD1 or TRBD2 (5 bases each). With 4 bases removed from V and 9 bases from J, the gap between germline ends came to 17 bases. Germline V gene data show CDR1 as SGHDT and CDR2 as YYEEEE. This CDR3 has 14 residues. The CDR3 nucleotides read TGTGCCAGCAGCGGACCGGGACCGACTTTTGAGCAGTTCTTC. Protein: CASSGPGPTFEQFF.

CDR3 sequence: CASTMTGAVSYEQYF. The CDR3 DNA sequence: TGTGCCAGCACCATGACAGGGGCTGTATCCTACGAGCAGTACTTC. V gene TRBV11-2 combines with J gene TRBJ2-7; 8 bases are a match to TRBD1. The V gene's germline CDR1 is SGHAT and CDR2 FQNNGV. The CDR3 has 15 amino acids. The J segment lost 1 base and the V segment lost 7 bases, leaving 9 bases of the junction unmatched.

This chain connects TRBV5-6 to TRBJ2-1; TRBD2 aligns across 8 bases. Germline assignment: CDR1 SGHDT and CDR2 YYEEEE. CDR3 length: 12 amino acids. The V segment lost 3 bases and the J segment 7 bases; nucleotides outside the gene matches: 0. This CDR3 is CASSSSGNEQFF. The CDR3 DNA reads TGTGCCAGCAGCTCTAGCGGGAATGAGCAGTTCTTC.

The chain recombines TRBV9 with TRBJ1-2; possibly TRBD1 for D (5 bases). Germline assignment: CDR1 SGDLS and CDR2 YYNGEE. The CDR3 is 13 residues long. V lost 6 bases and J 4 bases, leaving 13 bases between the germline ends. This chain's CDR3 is CASKPTVGYGYTF. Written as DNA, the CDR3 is TGTGCCAGCAAACCGACAGTAGGCTATGGCTACACCTTC.

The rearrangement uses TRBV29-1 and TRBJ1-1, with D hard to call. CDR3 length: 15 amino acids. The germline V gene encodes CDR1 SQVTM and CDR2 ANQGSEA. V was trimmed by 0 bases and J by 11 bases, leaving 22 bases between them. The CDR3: CSVEDTARRGHHAFF. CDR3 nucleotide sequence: TGCAGCGTTGAAGATACAGCCAGGCGGGGTCATCACGCTTTCTTT.

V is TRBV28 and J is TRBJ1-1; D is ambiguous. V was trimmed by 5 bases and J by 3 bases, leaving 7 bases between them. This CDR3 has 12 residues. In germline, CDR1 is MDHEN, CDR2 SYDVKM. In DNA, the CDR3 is TGTGCCAGCAGTCCCAGATACACTGAAGCTTTCTTT. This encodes CASSPRYTEAFF. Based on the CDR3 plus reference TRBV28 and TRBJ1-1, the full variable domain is DVKVTQSSRYLVKRTGEKVFLECVQDMDHENMFWYRQDPGLGLRLIYFSYDVKMKEKGDIPEGYSVSREKKERFSLILESASTNQTSMYLCASSPRYTEAFFGQGTRLTVV.

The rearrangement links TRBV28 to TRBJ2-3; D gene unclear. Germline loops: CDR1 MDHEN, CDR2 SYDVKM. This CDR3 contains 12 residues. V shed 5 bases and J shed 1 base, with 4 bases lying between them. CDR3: CASSRGTDTQYF. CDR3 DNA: TGTGCCAGCAGTAGGGGCACAGATACGCAGTATTTT.

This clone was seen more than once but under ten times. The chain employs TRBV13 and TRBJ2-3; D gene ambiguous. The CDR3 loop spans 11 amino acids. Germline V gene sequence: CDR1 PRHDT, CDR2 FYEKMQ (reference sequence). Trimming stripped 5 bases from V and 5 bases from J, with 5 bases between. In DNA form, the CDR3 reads TGTGCCAGCAGCGAAGAAGATACGCAGTATTTT. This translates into CASSEEDTQYF.